There are a few counts of the clone carrying this T cell receptor beta chain. This specimen belongs to a study of neoadjuvant nivolumab and ipilimumab in lung cancer. Turning to the study itself: Patients got nivolumab 3 mg/kg on days 1, 15 and 29; combination added ipilimumab 1 mg/kg day 1.

V gave up 0 bases and J gave up 1 base, with 9 bases separating them. Germline V gene lookup returns CDR1 MNHEY and CDR2 SVGAGI. This CDR3 region has 15 residues. Clones were sequenced by immunoSEQ multiplex PCR, and TCRdb holds only the in-frame ones, with some missing. The sample lists about 20,000 clones, about 89% occurring once. This sample comprised peripheral blood, obtained before neoadjuvant nivolumab, alone or with ipilimumab. The chain links TRBV6-5 to TRBJ1-1; maybe TRBD1 (5 bases). The sequence derives from an adult with non-small cell lung cancer. CDR3 region: CASSYSSQGNTEAFF. DNA for the CDR3: TGTGCCAGCAGTTACTCGTCCCAGGGGAACACTGAAGCTTTCTTT.